This TCR beta chain was found in a study of T cells after somatic rescue of genetic block. The CDR3 consists of 15 residues. Trimming at V came to 7 bases and at J to 8 bases, leaving 12 bases not matched to a gene. Germline-derived CDR1 and CDR2 are LNHDA and SQIVND (reference sequence). Method: immunoSEQ multiplex PCR; TCRdb's copy keeps in-frame clones and lacks some. This table holds some 74,000 clones, more than 75% found once. The chain carries TRBV19 and TRBJ2-1, with 9 positions matching TRBD1. The sequenced sample was peripheral blood mononuclear cells (PBMCs). The receptor was derived from a man aged 25-45 years. CDR3 coding DNA: TGTGCCAGTATCCCGGGACAGGGCAGTTTTCATGAGCAGTTCTTC. Protein: CASIPGQGSFHEQFF.